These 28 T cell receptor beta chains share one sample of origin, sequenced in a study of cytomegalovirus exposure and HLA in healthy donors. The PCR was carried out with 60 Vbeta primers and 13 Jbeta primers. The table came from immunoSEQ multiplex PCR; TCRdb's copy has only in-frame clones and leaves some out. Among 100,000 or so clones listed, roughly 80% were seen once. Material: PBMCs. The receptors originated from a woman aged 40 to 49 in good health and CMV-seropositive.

CDR3 bases: TGTGCCAGCAGCGTAGGGCTAGCGGACACCGGGGAGCTGTTTTTT. This sequence encodes CASSVGLADTGELFF. The chain has TRBV9 and TRBJ2-2, with TRBD2 matching 7 bases. CDR3 size: 15 residues. Germline trimming cut 0 bases from V and 3 bases from J; bases unmatched to any gene: 2. Germline V lookup: CDR1 SGDLS, CDR2 YYNGEE.

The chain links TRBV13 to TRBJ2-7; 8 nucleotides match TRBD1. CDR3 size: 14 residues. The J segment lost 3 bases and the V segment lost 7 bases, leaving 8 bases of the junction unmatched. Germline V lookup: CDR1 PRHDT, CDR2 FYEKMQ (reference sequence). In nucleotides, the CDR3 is TGTGCCAGCACCAAAGGACAGGGAGACTACGAGCAGTACTTC. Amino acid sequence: CASTKGQGDYEQYF.

CDR3 loop: CASSQIAQATNEKLFF. CDR3 DNA sequence: TGTGCCAGCAGTCAGATAGCACAGGCAACTAATGAAAAACTGTTTTTT. The V and J genes are TRBV28 and TRBJ1-4; D is possibly TRBD1 (5 bases). Germline-derived CDR1 and CDR2 are MDHEN and SYDVKM. The germline V and J ends were trimmed by 5 bases and 0 bases, with 13 bases remaining between them. This CDR3 contains 16 residues.

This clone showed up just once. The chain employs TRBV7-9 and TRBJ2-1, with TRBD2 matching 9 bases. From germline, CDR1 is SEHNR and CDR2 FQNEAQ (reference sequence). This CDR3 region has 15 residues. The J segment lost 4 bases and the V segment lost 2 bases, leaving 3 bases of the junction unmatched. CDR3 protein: CASSLPSGTYNEQFF. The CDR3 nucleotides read TGTGCCAGCAGCTTACCTAGCGGGACTTACAATGAGCAGTTCTTC. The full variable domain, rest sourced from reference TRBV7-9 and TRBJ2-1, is DTGVSQNPRHKITKRGQNVTFRCDPISEHNRLYWYRQTLGQGPEFLTYFQNEAQLEKSRLLSDRFSAERPKGSFSTLEIQRTEQGDSAMYLCASSLPSGTYNEQFFGPGTRLTVL.

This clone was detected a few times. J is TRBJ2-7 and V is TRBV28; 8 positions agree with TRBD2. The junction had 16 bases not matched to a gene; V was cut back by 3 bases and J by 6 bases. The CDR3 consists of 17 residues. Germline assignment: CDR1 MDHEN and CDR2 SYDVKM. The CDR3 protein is CASSFSVREGLSGEQYF. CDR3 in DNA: TGTGCCAGCAGTTTCTCTGTACGGGAGGGCCTATCCGGCGAGCAGTACTTC.

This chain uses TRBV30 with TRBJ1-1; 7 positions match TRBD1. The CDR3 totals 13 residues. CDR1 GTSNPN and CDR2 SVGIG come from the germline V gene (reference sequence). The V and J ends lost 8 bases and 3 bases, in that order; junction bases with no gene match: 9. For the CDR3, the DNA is TGTGCCCTAGGGACCAGGGGGGACACTGAAGCTTTCTTT. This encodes CALGTRGDTEAFF.

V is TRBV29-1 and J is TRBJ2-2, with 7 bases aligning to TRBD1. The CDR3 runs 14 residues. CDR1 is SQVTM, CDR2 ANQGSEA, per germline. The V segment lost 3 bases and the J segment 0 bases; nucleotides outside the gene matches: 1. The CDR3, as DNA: TGCAGCGTTGAGGGACAGCCGAACACCGGGGAGCTGTTTTTT. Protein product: CSVEGQPNTGELFF.

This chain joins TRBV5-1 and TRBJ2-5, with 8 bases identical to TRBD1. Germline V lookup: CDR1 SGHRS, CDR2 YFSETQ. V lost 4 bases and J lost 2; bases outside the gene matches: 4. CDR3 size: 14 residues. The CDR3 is CASSEGQVQETQYF. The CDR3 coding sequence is TGCGCCAGCAGCGAGGGACAGGTTCAAGAGACCCAGTACTTC.

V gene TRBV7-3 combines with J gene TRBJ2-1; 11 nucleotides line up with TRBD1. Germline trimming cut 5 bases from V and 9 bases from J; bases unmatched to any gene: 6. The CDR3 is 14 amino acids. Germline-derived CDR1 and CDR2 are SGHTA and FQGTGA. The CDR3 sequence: CASSPGTGGGEQFF. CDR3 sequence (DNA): TGTGCCAGCAGCCCAGGGACAGGGGGAGGTGAGCAGTTCTTC.

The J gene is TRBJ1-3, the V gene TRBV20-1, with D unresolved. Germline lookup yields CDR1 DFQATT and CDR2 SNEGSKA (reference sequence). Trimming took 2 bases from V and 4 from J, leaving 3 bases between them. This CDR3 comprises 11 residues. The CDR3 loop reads CSARQGNTIYF. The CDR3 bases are TGCAGTGCTAGACAGGGAAACACCATATATTTT.

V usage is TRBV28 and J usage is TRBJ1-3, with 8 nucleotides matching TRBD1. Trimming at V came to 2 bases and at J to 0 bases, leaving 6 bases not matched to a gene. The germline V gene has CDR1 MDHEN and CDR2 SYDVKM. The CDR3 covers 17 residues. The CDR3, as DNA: TGTGCCAGCAGTTTAAATACAGGGGGAAACTCTGGAAACACCATATATTTT. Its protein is CASSLNTGGNSGNTIYF.

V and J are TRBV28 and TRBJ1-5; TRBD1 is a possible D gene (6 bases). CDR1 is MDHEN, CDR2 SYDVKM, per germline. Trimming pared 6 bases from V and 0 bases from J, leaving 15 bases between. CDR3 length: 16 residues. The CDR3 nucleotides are TGTGCCAGCAGAACCTCTCAACAGGGTAGCAATCAGCCCCAGCATTTT. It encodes CASRTSQQGSNQPQHF.

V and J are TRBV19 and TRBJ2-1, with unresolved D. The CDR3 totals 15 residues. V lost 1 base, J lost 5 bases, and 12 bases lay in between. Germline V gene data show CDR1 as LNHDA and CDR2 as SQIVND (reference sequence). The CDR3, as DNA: TGTGCCAGTAGTATAGGGCCTAGTTCCAACAATGAGCAGTTCTTC. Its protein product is CASSIGPSSNNEQFF. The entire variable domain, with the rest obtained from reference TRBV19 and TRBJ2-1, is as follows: DGGITQSPKYLFRKEGQNVTLSCEQNLNHDAMYWYRQDPGQGLRLIYYSQIVNDFQKGDIAEGYSVSREKKESFPLTVTSAQKNPTAFYLCASSIGPSSNNEQFFGPGTRLTVL.

CDR3 loop: CASAGGSTPNEQFF. CDR3 in DNA: TGTGCCAGCGCGGGCGGGAGCACCCCCAATGAGCAGTTCTTC. V is TRBV2 and J is TRBJ2-1; 7 bases are a match to TRBD2. The CDR3 has 14 residues. Trimming removed 8 bases from V and 6 bases from J; junction bases left unmatched: 10. CDR1 and CDR2 (germline): SNHLY, FYNNEI.

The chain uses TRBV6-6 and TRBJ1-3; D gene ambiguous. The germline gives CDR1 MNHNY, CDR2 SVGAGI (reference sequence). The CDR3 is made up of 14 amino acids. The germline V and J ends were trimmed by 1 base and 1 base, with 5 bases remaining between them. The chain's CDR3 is CASSYFRSGNTIYF. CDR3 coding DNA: TGTGCCAGCAGTTACTTCAGGTCTGGAAACACCATATATTTT.

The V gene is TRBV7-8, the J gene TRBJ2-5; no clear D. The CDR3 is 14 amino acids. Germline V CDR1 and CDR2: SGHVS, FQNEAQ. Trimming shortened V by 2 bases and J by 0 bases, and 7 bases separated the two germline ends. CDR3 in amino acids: CASSLRSYQETQYF. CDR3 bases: TGTGCCAGCAGCTTACGGTCATACCAAGAGACCCAGTACTTC.

CDR3 in amino acids: CASSLLKRADYGYTF. For the CDR3, the DNA is TGTGCCAGCAGCCTTCTCAAGAGGGCGGACTATGGCTACACCTTC. V and J are TRBV7-9 and TRBJ1-2; D remains unclear. Germline V lookup: CDR1 SEHNR, CDR2 FQNEAQ (reference sequence). This CDR3 spans 15 amino acids. Trimming took 5 bases from V and 3 from J, leaving 16 bases between them.

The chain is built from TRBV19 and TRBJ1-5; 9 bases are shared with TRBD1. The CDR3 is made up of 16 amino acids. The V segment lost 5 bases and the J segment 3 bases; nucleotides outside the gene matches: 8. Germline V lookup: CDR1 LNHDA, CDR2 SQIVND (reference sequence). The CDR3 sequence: CASSVWGTGNNQPQHF. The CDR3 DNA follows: TGTGCCAGTAGTGTGTGGGGGACAGGGAACAATCAGCCCCAGCATTTT. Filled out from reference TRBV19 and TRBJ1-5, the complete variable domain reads DGGITQSPKYLFRKEGQNVTLSCEQNLNHDAMYWYRQDPGQGLRLIYYSQIVNDFQKGDIAEGYSVSREKKESFPLTVTSAQKNPTAFYLCASSVWGTGNNQPQHFGDGTRLSIL.

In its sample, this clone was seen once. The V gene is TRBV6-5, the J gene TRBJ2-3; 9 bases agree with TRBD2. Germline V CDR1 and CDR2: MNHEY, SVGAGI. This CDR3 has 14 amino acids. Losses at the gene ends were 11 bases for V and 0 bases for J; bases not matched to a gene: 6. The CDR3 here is CACNSGSSTDTQYF. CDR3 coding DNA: TGTGCCTGCAATAGCGGGAGTAGCACAGATACGCAGTATTTT.

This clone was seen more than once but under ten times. The CDR3 loop is CATSRDSASAGELFF. CDR3 DNA: TGTGCCACCAGCAGAGATAGCGCTAGCGCCGGGGAGCTGTTTTTT. V usage is TRBV15 and J usage is TRBJ2-2, with D possibly TRBD2 on 6 matching bases. The V gene's germline CDR1 is LNHNV and CDR2 YYDKDF (reference sequence). The CDR3 length is 15 residues. The V end lost 0 bases, the J end lost 6 bases, and 11 bases lay between the germline ends.

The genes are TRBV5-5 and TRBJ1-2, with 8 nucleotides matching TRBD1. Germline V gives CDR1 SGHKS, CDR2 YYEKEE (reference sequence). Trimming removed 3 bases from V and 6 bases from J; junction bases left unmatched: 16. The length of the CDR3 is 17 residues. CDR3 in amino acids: CASSSLVGQGALNGYTF. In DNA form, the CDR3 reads TGTGCCAGCAGCTCGTTAGTGGGCCAGGGGGCCCTCAATGGCTACACCTTC.

In nucleotides, the CDR3 is TGTGCCAGCTCACCTCCACTAGCGGGAGTGTACACCGGGGAGCTGTTTTTT. Residues: CASSPPLAGVYTGELFF. The genes are TRBV18 and TRBJ2-2; 11 nucleotides agree with TRBD2. This CDR3 contains 17 residues. CDR1 KGHSH and CDR2 LQKENI come from the germline V gene. Losses at the gene ends were 3 bases for V and 3 bases for J; bases not matched to a gene: 6.

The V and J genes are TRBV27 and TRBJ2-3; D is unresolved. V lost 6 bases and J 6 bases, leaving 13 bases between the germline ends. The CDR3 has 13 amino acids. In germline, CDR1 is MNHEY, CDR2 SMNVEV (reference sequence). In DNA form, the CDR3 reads TGTGCCAGCAGCCGTCTAGAATTCGATACGCAGTATTTT. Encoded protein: CASSRLEFDTQYF.

The CDR3 nucleotides are TGTGCCAGCAGTTTCCCGGACAGTCCCTACGAGCAGTACTTC. Encoded protein: CASSFPDSPYEQYF. This rearrangement joins TRBV28 to TRBJ2-7; the D gene is possibly TRBD1 (6 bases). The CDR3 loop spans 14 amino acids. From germline, CDR1 is MDHEN and CDR2 SYDVKM. The germline V and J ends were trimmed by 3 bases and 2 bases, with 11 bases remaining between them. The variable domain in full, with the rest retrieved from reference TRBV28 and TRBJ2-7, is DVKVTQSSRYLVKRTGEKVFLECVQDMDHENMFWYRQDPGLGLRLIYFSYDVKMKEKGDIPEGYSVSREKKERFSLILESASTNQTSMYLCASSFPDSPYEQYFGPGTRLTVT.

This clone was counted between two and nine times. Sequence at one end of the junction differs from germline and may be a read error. In DNA form, the CDR3 reads TGTGCTAGCAGCTTAGTTATGACCGGGGAGCTGTTTTTT. This gives the protein CASSLVMTGELFF. V is TRBV7-7 and J is TRBJ2-2; D gene ambiguous. Germline CDR1 reads SSHAT; CDR2 reads FNYEAQ (reference sequence). CDR3 length equals 13 residues.

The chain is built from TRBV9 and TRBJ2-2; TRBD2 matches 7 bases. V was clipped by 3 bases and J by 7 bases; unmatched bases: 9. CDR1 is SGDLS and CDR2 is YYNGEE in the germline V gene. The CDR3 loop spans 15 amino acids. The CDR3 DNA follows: TGTGCCAGCAGCGCCCGGGGCGGGAGTGGCGGGGAGCTGTTTTTT. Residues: CASSARGGSGGELFF.

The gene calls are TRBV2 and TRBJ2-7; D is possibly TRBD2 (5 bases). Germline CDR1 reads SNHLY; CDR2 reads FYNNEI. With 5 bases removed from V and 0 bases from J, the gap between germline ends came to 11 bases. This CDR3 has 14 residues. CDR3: CASSKLVNSYEQYF. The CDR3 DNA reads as TGTGCCAGCAGTAAACTAGTTAACTCCTACGAGCAGTACTTC.

In DNA, the CDR3 is TGTGCCAGCAGCCTGCGACAGGACCCTTCTACTGAAGCTTTCTTT. Amino acids: CASSLRQDPSTEAFF. J is TRBJ1-1 and V is TRBV11-1, with D possibly being TRBD1 (6 bases). Trimming left V 5 bases short and J 5 bases short, with 18 bases between. This CDR3 is 15 amino acids long. CDR1 and CDR2 from the germline V gene are SGHAT and FQDESV (reference sequence).